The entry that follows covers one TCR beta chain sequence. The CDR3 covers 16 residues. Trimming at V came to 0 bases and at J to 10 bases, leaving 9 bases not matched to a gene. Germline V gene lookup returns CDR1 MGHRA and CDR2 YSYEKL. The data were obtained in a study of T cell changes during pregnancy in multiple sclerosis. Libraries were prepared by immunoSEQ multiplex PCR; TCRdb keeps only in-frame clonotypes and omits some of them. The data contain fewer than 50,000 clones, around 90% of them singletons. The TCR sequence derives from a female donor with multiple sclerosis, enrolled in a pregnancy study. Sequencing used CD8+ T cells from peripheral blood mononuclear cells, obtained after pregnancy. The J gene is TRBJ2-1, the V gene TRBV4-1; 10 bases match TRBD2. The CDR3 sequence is CASSQDLSGGALEQFF. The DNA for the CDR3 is TGCGCCAGCAGCCAAGATTTAAGCGGGGGGGCCTTGGAGCAGTTCTTC.